Presented here are 13 T cell receptor beta chains from one specimen sequenced in a study of TIL therapy for anti-PD-1-resistant metastatic lung cancer. This sample's time point: pre-treatment sample, taken before nivolumab and TIL therapy. Sequencing used immunoSEQ v3. Clones were read by immunoSEQ multiplex PCR, and TCRdb kept only the in-frame ones, dropping some. The sample contains around 50,000 clones, around 70% of which appear only once. The sequenced sample was blood, obtained at baseline. The receptors derive from a person between 25 and 79 years old with non-small cell lung cancer.

The genes are TRBV19 and TRBJ2-1; no reliable D call. Trimming stripped 2 bases from V and 4 bases from J, with 12 bases between. The CDR3 extends over 15 amino acids. Germline CDR1 LNHDA, CDR2 SQIVND (reference sequence). CDR3: CASSISAGPYNEQFF. The CDR3 nucleotides read TGTGCCAGTAGTATATCCGCCGGTCCGTACAATGAGCAGTTCTTC.

V is TRBV5-1 and J is TRBJ2-5; 7 positions match TRBD2. Germline V gene data show CDR1 as SGHRS and CDR2 as YFSETQ. The V segment lost 2 bases and the J segment 2 bases; nucleotides outside the gene matches: 9. CDR3 length: 16 amino acids. The CDR3 is CASSLGQGGVQETQYF. CDR3 DNA sequence: TGCGCCAGCAGCTTAGGCCAGGGAGGGGTACAAGAGACCCAGTACTTC.

The rearrangement uses TRBV5-1 and TRBJ2-5; possibly TRBD2 for D (6 bases). Germline CDR1 SGHRS, CDR2 YFSETQ. The CDR3 is 14 residues long. The V and J ends lost 0 bases and 4 bases respectively, with 10 bases between them. CDR3 sequence (DNA): TGCGCCAGCAGCTTGGCCGGGGAGGCAGAGACCCAGTACTTC. Its protein product is CASSLAGEAETQYF.

V is TRBV5-4 and J is TRBJ2-3; weak D call: TRBD2 (5 bases). CDR1 and CDR2 from the germline V gene are SGHNT and YYREEE (reference sequence). Trimming pared 2 bases from V and 0 bases from J, leaving 13 bases between. The CDR3 has 16 residues. The DNA of the CDR3 is TGTGCCAGCAGCTTAGCGAGCGGAGTTAGCACAGATACGCAGTATTTT. This codes for CASSLASGVSTDTQYF.

CDR3 coding DNA: TGTGCCAGCAGCACCGGGACTAGTCCTCTCGCGGATACGCAGTATTTT. Encoded protein: CASSTGTSPLADTQYF. This chain joins TRBV11-3 and TRBJ2-3; 8 nucleotides line up with TRBD2. Germline CDR1 is SGHNT and CDR2 is YENEEA. The CDR3 length is 16 residues. The V gene end was trimmed by 5 bases and the J gene end by 6 bases; junction bases not matched to a gene: 13.

This sequence joins TRBV5-1 and TRBJ2-3, with D perhaps TRBD2 (6 bases). The CDR3 sequence is 15 residues long. The germline V gene has CDR1 SGHRS and CDR2 YFSETQ. The V end was cut by 3 bases, the J end by 1 base, with 12 bases between. The CDR3 protein is CASSWGVGGTDTQYF. The CDR3 DNA reads TGCGCCAGCAGCTGGGGGGTGGGAGGCACAGATACGCAGTATTTT.

The CDR3: CASSPPGQGRDGYTF. CDR3 sequence (DNA): TGTGCCAGTAGTCCACCGGGACAGGGGAGAGATGGCTACACCTTC. The gene calls are TRBV19 and TRBJ1-2; 10 bases line up with TRBD1. Losses at the gene ends were 5 bases for V and 6 bases for J; bases not matched to a gene: 9. Per germline, CDR1 LNHDA and CDR2 SQIVND (reference sequence). This CDR3 contains 15 residues.

The chain links TRBV4-2 to TRBJ2-5; D is undetermined. Germline CDR1 is LGHNA and CDR2 is YNFKEQ. The CDR3 sequence is 15 residues long. The germline V and J ends were trimmed by 1 base and 5 bases, with 14 bases remaining between them. The CDR3 sequence is CASSQANGQRETQYF. The CDR3 bases are TGTGCCAGCAGCCAAGCAAATGGGCAACGGGAGACCCAGTACTTC.

This chain uses TRBV4-1 with TRBJ2-3, with 8 bases lining up with TRBD2. This CDR3 region has 16 residues. The trim removed 1 base at V and 2 bases at J, leaving 5 bases unmatched. From germline, CDR1 is MGHRA and CDR2 YSYEKL. The CDR3: CASSQVERGHTDTQYF. In nucleotides, the CDR3 is TGCGCCAGCAGCCAAGTTGAGCGGGGGCACACAGATACGCAGTATTTT.

The V and J genes are TRBV14 and TRBJ1-1; no clear D. Trimming took 4 bases from V and 3 from J, leaving 12 bases between them. This CDR3 region has 14 residues. From germline, CDR1 is SGHDN and CDR2 FVKESK. Here the CDR3 reads CASSPPGSYTEAFF. DNA for the CDR3: TGTGCCAGCAGCCCTCCGGGGTCCTACACTGAAGCTTTCTTT.

This clone was found a few times. V usage is TRBV7-6 and J usage is TRBJ1-5; D not certain. The V gene's germline CDR1 is SGHVS and CDR2 FNYEAQ. The CDR3 consists of 13 residues. Trimming removed 1 base at V and 7 bases at J, with 8 bases between. CDR3 loop: CASSLGEYQPQHF. The CDR3 coding sequence is TGTGCCAGCAGCTTAGGGGAGTACCAGCCCCAGCATTTT.

This chain links TRBV7-3 with TRBJ2-6, with D possibly being TRBD2 (5 bases). The V end lost 6 bases, the J end lost 0 bases, and 9 bases lay between the germline ends. The CDR3 has 15 residues. Germline-derived CDR1 and CDR2 are SGHTA and FQGTGA. CDR3 sequence: CASSGGSSGANVLTF. The CDR3, as DNA: TGTGCCAGCAGTGGTGGGAGCTCTGGGGCCAACGTCCTGACTTTC.

This clone has only a few counts. The rearrangement links TRBV7-8 to TRBJ2-7; 10 bases agree with TRBD1. This CDR3 comprises 14 residues. Germline V gene lookup returns CDR1 SGHVS and CDR2 FQNEAQ. The junction had 5 bases not matched to a gene; V was cut back by 3 bases and J by 6 bases. CDR3 sequence: CASSFGTGDAEQYF. As DNA, the CDR3 is TGTGCCAGCAGCTTTGGGACAGGGGATGCCGAGCAGTACTTC. Combining the CDR3 with reference TRBV7-8 and TRBJ2-7 gives the whole variable domain GAGVSQSPRYKVAKRGQDVALRCDPISGHVSLFWYQQALGQGPEFLTYFQNEAQLDKSGLPSDRFFAERPEGSVSTLKIQRTQQEDSAVYLCASSFGTGDAEQYFGPGTRLTVT.